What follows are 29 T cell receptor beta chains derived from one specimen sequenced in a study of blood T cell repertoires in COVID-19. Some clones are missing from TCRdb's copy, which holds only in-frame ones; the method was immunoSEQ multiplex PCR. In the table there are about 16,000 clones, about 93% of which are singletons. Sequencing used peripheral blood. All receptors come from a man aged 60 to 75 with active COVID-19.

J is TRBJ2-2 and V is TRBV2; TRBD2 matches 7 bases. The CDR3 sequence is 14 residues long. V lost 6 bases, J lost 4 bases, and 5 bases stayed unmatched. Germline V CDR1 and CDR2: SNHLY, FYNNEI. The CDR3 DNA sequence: TGTGCCAGCAGGTGGGGGGGTGCCACCGGGGAGCTGTTTTTT. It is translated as CASRWGGATGELFF. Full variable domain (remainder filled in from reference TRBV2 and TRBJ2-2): EPEVTQTPSHQVTQMGQEVILRCVPISNHLYFYWYRQILGQKVEFLVSFYNNEISEKSEIFDDQFSVERPDGSNFTLKIRSTKLEDSAMYFCASRWGGATGELFFGEGSRLTVL.

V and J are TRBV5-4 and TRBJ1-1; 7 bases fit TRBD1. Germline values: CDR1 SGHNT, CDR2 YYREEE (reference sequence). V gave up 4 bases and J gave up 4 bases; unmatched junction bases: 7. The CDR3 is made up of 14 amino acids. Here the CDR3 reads CASSEKTGPTEAFF. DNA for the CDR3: TGTGCCAGCAGCGAAAAGACAGGGCCCACTGAAGCTTTCTTT.

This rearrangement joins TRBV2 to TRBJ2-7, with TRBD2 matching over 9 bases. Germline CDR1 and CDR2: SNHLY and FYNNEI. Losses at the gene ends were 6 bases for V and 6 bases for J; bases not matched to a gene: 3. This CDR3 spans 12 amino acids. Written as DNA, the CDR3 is TGTGCCAGCAGCGCGGGAGGGGCCGAGCAGTACGTC. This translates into CASSAGGAEQYV.

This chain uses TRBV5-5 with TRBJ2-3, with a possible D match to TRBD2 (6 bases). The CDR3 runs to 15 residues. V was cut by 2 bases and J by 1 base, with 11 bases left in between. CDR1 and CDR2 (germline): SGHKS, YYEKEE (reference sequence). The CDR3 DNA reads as TGTGCCAGCAGCTTTGGAGGGCCCGGCACAGATACGCAGTATTTT. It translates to CASSFGGPGTDTQYF.

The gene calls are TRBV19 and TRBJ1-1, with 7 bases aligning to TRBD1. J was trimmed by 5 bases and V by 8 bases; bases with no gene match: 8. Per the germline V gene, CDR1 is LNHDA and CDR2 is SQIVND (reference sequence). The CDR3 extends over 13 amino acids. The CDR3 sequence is CASRRGHQTEAFF. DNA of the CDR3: TGTGCCAGTCGAAGGGGGCATCAAACTGAAGCTTTCTTT.

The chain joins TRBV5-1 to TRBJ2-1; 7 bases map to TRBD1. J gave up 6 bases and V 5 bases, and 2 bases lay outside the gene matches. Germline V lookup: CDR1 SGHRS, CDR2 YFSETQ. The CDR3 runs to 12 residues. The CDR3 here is CASRSGGNEQFF. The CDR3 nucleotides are TGCGCCAGCAGGTCAGGGGGCAATGAGCAGTTCTTC.

CDR3 in DNA: TGTGCCAGCAGTTTAGTACTAGCGGGGCGCAATGAGCAGTTCTTC. Translation: CASSLVLAGRNEQFF. This chain uses TRBV27 with TRBJ2-1; 10 bases match TRBD2. The CDR3 covers 15 residues. Trimming at V came to 2 bases and at J to 6 bases, leaving 4 bases not matched to a gene. Germline CDR1 and CDR2: MNHEY and SMNVEV (reference sequence).

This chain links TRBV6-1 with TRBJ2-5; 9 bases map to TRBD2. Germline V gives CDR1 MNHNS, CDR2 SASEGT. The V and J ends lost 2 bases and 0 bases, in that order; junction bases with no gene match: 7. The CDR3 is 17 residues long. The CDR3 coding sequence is TGTGCCAGCAGTGAAACGGTAGCGGGGGCCTACCAAGAGACCCAGTACTTC. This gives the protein CASSETVAGAYQETQYF.

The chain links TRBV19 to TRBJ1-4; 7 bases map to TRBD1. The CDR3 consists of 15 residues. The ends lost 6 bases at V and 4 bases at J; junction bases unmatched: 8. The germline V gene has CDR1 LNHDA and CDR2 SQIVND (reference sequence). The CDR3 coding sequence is TGTGCCAGTAGCCAAACGGGACAGCTTAATGAAAAACTGTTTTTT. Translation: CASSQTGQLNEKLFF.

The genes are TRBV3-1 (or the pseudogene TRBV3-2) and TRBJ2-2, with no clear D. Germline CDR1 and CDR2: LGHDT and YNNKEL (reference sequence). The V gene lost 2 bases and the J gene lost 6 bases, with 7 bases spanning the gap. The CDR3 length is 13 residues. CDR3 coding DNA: TGTGCCAGCAGCCAACGCGAGTCCGGGGAGCTGTTTTTT. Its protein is CASSQRESGELFF.

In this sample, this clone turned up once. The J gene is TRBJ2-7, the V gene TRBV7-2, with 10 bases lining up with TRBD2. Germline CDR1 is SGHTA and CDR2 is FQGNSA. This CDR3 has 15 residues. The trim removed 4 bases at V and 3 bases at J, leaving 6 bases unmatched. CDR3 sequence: CASSSPLAGRYEQYF. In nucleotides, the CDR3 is TGTGCCAGCAGCTCCCCACTAGCGGGGCGCTACGAGCAGTACTTC.

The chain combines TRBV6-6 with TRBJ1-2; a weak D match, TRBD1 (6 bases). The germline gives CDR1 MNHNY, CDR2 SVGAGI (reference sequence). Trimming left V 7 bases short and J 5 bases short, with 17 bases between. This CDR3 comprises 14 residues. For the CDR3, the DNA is TGTGCCAGCACCTTATTGACAGGTGGATATGGCTACACCTTC. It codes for CASTLLTGGYGYTF.

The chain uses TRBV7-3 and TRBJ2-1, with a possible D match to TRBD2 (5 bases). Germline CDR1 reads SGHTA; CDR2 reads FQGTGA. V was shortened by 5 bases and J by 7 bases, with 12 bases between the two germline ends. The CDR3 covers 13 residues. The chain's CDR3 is CASSPATGNEQFF. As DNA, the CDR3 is TGTGCCAGCAGCCCCGCGACGGGGAATGAGCAGTTCTTC.

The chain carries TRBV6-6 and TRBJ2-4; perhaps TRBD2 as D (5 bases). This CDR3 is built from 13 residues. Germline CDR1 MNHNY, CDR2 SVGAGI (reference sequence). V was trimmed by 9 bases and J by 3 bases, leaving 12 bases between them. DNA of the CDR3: TGTGCCAGTACCCCGGGGAGCAAAAACATTCAGTACTTC. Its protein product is CASTPGSKNIQYF.

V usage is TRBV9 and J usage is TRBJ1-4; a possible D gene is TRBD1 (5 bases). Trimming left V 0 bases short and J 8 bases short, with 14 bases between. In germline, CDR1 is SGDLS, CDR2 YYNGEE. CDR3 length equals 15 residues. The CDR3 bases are TGTGCCAGCAGCGTAGGTCCCCAGGGTGGAGAAAAACTGTTTTTT. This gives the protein CASSVGPQGGEKLFF.

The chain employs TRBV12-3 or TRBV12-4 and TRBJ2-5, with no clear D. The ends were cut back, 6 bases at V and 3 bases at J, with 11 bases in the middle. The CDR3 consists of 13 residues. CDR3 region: CASRQTLEETQYF. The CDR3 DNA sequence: TGTGCCAGCAGGCAGACACTTGAAGAGACCCAGTACTTC.

CDR3 sequence reads: CASSAPVGGLDTGELFF. Here the CDR3 DNA reads TGTGCCAGCAGTGCCCCCGTGGGAGGGTTGGACACCGGGGAGCTGTTTTTT. This chain links TRBV25-1 with TRBJ2-2; 7 bases match TRBD2. The V gene's germline CDR1 is MGHDK and CDR2 SYGVNS. The CDR3 contains 17 residues. The trim removed 4 bases at V and 3 bases at J, leaving 11 bases unmatched.

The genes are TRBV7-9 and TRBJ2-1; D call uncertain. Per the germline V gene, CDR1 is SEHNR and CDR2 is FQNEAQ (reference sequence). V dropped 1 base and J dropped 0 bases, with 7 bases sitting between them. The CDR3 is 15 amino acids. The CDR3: CASSLGHPSYNEQFF. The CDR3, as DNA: TGTGCCAGCAGCTTAGGGCATCCCTCCTACAATGAGCAGTTCTTC.

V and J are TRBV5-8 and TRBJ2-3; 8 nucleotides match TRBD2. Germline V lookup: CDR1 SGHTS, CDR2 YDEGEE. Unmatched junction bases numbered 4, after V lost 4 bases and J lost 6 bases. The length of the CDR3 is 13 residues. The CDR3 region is CASSTPGGDTQYF. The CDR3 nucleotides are TGTGCCAGCAGCACTCCGGGGGGGGATACGCAGTATTTT.

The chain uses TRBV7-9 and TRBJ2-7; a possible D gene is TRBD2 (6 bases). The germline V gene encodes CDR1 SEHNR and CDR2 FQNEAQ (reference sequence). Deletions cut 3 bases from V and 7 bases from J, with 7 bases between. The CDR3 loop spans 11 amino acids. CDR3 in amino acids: CASSFSGEQYV. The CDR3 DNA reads TGTGCCAGCAGCTTTAGCGGTGAGCAGTACGTC.

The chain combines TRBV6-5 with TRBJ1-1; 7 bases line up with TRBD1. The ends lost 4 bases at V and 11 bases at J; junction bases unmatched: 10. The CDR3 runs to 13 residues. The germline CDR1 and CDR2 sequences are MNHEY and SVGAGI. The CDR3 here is CASSLVMTGKAFF. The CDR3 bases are TGTGCCAGCAGTTTAGTCATGACAGGGAAGGCTTTCTTT.

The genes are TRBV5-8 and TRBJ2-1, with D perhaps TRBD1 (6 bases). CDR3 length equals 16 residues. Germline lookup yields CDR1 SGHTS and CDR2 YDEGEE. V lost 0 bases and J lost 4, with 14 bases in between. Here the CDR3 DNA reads TGTGCCAGCAGCTTGGGCCCCCGGACAGATTACAATGAGCAGTTCTTC. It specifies CASSLGPRTDYNEQFF.

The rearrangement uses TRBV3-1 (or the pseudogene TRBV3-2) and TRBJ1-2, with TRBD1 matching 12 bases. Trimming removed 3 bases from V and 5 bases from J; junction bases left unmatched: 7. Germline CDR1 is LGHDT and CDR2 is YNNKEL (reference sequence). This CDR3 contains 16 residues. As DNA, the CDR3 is TGTGCCAGCAGCCATCGGCCGGGACAGGGGGCTTATGGCTACACCTTC. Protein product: CASSHRPGQGAYGYTF.

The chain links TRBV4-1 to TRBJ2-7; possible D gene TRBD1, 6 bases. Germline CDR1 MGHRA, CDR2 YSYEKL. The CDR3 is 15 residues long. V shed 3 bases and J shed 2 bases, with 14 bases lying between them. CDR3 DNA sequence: TGCGCCAGCAGCCAGTTACAGGGTGGGGCCTACGAGCAGTACGTC. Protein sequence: CASSQLQGGAYEQYV.

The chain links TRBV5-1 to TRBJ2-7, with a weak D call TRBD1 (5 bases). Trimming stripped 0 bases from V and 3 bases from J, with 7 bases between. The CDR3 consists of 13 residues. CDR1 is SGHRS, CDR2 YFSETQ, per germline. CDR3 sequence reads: CASSLGTNYEQYV. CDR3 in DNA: TGCGCCAGCAGCTTGGGGACAAACTACGAGCAGTACGTC.

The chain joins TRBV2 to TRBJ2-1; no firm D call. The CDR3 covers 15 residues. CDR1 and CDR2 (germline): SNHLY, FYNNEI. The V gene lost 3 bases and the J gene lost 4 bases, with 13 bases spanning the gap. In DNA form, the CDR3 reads TGTGCCAGCAGTGATCGCCTTAACTTATACAATGAGCAGTTCTTC. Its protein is CASSDRLNLYNEQFF.

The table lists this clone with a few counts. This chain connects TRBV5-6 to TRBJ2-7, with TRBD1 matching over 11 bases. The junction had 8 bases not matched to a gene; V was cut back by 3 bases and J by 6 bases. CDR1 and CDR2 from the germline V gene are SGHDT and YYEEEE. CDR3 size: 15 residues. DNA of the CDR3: TGTGCCAGCAGCTCCGGGGACAGGGGGACTCGCGAGCAGTACTTC. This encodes CASSSGDRGTREQYF.

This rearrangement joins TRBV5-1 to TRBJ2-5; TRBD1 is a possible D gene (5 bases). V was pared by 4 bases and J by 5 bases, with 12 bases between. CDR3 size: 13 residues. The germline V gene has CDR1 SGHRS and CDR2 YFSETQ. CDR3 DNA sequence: TGCGCCAGCAGCCCTCAGGGTAGGGAGACCCAGTACTTC. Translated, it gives CASSPQGRETQYF.

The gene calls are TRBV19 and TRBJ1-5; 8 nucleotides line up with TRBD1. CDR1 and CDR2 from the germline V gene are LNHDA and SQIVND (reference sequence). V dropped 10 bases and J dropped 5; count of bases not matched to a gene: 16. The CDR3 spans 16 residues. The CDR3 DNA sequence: TGTGCCACTCAACCGTCGGGACAGGTACAGTATCAGCCCCAGCATTTT. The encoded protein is CATQPSGQVQYQPQHF.